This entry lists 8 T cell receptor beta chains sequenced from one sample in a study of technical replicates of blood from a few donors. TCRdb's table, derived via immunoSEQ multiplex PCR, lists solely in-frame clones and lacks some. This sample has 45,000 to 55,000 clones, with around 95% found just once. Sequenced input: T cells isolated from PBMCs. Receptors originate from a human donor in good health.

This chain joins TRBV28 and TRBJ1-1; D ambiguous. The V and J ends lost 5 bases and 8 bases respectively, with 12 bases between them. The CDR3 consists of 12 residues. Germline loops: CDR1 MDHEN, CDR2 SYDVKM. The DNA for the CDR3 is TGTGCCAGCAGTCCGCACCCCAGGGAAGCTTTCTTT. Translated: CASSPHPREAFF.

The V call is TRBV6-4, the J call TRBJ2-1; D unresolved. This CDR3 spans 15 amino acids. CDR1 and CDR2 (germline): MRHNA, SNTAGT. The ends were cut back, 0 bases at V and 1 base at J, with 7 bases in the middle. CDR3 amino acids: CASSDSPGSYNEQFF. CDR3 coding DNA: TGTGCCAGCAGTGACTCGCCGGGTTCCTACAATGAGCAGTTCTTC.

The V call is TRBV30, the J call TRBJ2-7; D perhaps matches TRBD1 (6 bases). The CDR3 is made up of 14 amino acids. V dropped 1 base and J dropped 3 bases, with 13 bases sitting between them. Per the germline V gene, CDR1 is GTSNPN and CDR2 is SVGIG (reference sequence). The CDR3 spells CAWSDRAAYYEQYF. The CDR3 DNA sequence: TGTGCCTGGAGTGACAGGGCTGCTTACTACGAGCAGTACTTC.

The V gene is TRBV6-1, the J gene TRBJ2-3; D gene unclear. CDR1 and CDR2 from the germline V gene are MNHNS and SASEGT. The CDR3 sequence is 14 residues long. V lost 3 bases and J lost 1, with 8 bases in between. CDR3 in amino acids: CASSDPSGTDTQYF. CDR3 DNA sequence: TGTGCCAGCAGTGATCCCTCAGGCACAGATACGCAGTATTTT.

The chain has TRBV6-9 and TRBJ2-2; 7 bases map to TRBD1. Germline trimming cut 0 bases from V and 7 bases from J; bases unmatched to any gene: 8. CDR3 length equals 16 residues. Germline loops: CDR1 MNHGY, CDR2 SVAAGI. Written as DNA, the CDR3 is TGTGCCAGCAGTTATTCGACAGGGATAAGGGGCGGGGAGCTGTTTTTT. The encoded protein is CASSYSTGIRGGELFF.

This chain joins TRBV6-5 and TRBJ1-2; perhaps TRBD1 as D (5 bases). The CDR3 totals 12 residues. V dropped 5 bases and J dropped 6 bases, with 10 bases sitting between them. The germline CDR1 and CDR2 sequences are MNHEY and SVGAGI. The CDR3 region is CASSRRQNGYTF. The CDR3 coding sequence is TGTGCCAGCAGTCGCCGACAGAATGGCTACACCTTC.

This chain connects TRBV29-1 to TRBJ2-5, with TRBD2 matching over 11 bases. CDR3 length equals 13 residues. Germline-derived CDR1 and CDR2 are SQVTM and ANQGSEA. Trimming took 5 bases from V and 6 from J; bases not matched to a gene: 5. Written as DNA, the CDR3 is TGCAGCGTTACTACTAGCGGGAGCCAGACCCAGTACTTC. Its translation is CSVTTSGSQTQYF.

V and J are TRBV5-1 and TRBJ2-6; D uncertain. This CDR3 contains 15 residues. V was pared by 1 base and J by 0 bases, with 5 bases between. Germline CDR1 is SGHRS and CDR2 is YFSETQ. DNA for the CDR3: TGCGCCAGCAGCTTGAGGAGCTCTGGGGCCAACGTCCTGACTTTC. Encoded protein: CASSLRSSGANVLTF.